This passage covers 10 T cell receptor beta chains from one sample sequenced in a study of T-cell memory formation after mild COVID-19. From the 5' RACE reads, TCRdb called clonotypes with MiXCR, one entry per CDR3 protein. Among roughly 120,000 distinct CDR3 sequences listed, around a sixth were seen once. The sample taken for sequencing was PBMCs or a T cell subset sorted from them (not recorded which). Source of these receptors: an adult woman who had mild COVID-19 (a few samples of this study predate the infection). Cell type and time point are not known.

The chain employs TRBV15 and TRBJ2-5; D gene unclear. The CDR3 is 15 amino acids. V was pared by 0 bases and J by 7 bases, with 15 bases between. Per the germline V gene, CDR1 is LNHNV and CDR2 is YYDKDF (reference sequence). Here the CDR3 reads CATSRDRQTARTQYF. Written as DNA, the CDR3 is TGTGCCACCAGCAGAGATCGGCAGACGGCCCGGACCCAGTACTTC.

This clonotype was counted a few times. This rearrangement joins TRBV20-1 to TRBJ1-2; a possible D gene is TRBD1 (5 bases). This CDR3 has 15 residues. Germline-derived CDR1 and CDR2 are DFQATT and SNEGSKA (reference sequence). The V and J ends lost 3 bases and 6 bases respectively, with 20 bases between them. For the CDR3, the DNA is TGCAGTGCTAGGGGTCGCCAAGGGGTTTATAATGGCTACACCTTC. It encodes CSARGRQGVYNGYTF.

As concerns this clonotype: The conserved phenylalanine or tryptophan normally closing the CDR3 is absent here, so this likely arose from a read error. This chain links TRBV12-3 or TRBV12-4 with TRBJ1-2, with a weak D call TRBD1 (6 bases). The CDR3 has 13 amino acids. Deletions cut 6 bases from V and 9 bases from J, with 17 bases between. The CDR3 reads CASRRRGGYSYTL. The CDR3 bases are TGTGCCAGCAGACGCAGGGGCGGATATAGCTACACCTTA.

The rearrangement links TRBV4-3 to TRBJ2-6; a possible D gene is TRBD2 (5 bases). The germline V gene has CDR1 LGHNA and CDR2 YSLEER. V lost 0 bases to trimming and J lost 2 bases, with 17 bases between them. The CDR3 totals 19 residues. This CDR3 is CASSQESGYTRAGANVLTF. The CDR3 bases are TGCGCCAGCAGCCAAGAATCCGGATACACTAGAGCTGGGGCCAACGTCCTGACTTTC.

This clonotype appeared a few times. The chain has TRBV29-1 and TRBJ2-2; 7 nucleotides agree with TRBD1. V lost 6 bases to trimming and J lost 0 bases; unmatched junction nucleotides: 4. Germline values: CDR1 SQVTM, CDR2 ANQGSEA. The CDR3 has 14 residues. CDR3 nucleotide sequence: TGCAGCGTGTCCGGGACAGCGAACACCGGGGAGCTGTTTTTT. Amino acid sequence: CSVSGTANTGELFF.

The V call is TRBV15, the J call TRBJ2-2, with no clear D. CDR1 and CDR2 (germline): LNHNV, YYDKDF (reference sequence). CDR3 size: 14 residues. Trimming pared 6 bases from V and 1 base from J, leaving 9 bases between. The CDR3 DNA reads as TGTGCCACCAGGTTGCTGAGGAACACCGGGGAGCTGTTTTTT. It specifies CATRLLRNTGELFF.

The rearrangement links TRBV7-1 to TRBJ2-1, with 10 bases identical to TRBD1. TRBV7-1 qualifies as an ORF whose function is uncertain. The length of the CDR3 is 15 residues. V gave up 3 bases and J gave up 7 bases; unmatched junction bases: 6. As DNA, the CDR3 is TGTGCCAGCAGCTCGACAGGGGGCCCGGTGAATGAGCAGTTCTTC. It encodes CASSSTGGPVNEQFF.

This clonotype was found a few times. The gene calls are TRBV7-9 and TRBJ2-2; 9 positions match TRBD2. Losses at the gene ends were 10 bases for V and 4 bases for J; bases not matched to a gene: 10. Germline V gene sequence: CDR1 SEHNR, CDR2 FQNEAQ (reference sequence). This CDR3 comprises 15 residues. CDR3 DNA: TGTGCCACGACCTTAGCGGGGGATGGCACCGGGGAGCTGTTTTTT. Protein product: CATTLAGDGTGELFF.

Only a few counts were recorded for this clonotype. The V and J genes are TRBV27 and TRBJ2-7; D is ambiguous. CDR3 length: 11 amino acids. Trimming shortened V by 7 bases and J by 2 bases, and 6 bases separated the two germline ends. Germline-derived CDR1 and CDR2 are MNHEY and SMNVEV (reference sequence). DNA of the CDR3: TGTGCCAGCAAGGGCACCTACGAGCAGTACTTC. Its translation: CASKGTYEQYF.

The rearrangement links TRBV5-1 to TRBJ1-1; the D is unclear. CDR1 and CDR2 from the germline V gene are SGHRS and YFSETQ. Trimming removed 0 bases at V and 4 bases at J, with 7 bases between. The CDR3 is 13 residues long. DNA for the CDR3: TGCGCCAGCAGCTTGGAAGGCCCCACTGAAGCTTTCTTT. Translating gives CASSLEGPTEAFF.